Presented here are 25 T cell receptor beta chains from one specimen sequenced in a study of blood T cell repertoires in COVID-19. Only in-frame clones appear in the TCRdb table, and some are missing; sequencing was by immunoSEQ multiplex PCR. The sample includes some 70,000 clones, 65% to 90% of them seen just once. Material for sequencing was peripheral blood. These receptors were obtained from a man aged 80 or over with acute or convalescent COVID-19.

The CDR3 protein is CASSVSGTDTQYF. The DNA of the CDR3 is TGTGCCAGCAGCGTATCTGGCACAGATACGCAGTATTTT. The chain recombines TRBV9 with TRBJ2-3; D not resolved. Germline CDR1 reads SGDLS; CDR2 reads YYNGEE. V was cut by 1 base and J by 1 base, with 4 bases left in between. The CDR3 loop spans 13 amino acids. Combining the CDR3 with reference TRBV9 and TRBJ2-3 gives the whole variable domain DSGVTQTPKHLITATGQRVTLRCSPRSGDLSVYWYQQSLDQGLQFLIQYYNGEERAKGNILERFSAQQFPDLHSELNLSSLELGDSALYFCASSVSGTDTQYFGPGTRLTVL.

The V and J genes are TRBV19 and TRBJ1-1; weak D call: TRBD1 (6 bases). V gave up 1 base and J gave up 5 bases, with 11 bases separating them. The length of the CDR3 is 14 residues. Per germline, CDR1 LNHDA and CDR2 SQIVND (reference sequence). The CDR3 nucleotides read TGTGCCAGTAGTATAGTTGTGGACAGAACTGAAGCTTTCTTT. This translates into CASSIVVDRTEAFF.

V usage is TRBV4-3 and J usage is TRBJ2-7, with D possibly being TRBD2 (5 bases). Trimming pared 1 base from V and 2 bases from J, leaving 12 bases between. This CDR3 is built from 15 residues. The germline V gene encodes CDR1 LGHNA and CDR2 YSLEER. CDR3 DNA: TGCGCCAGCAGCCAAGTTTACGACTACGCCTACGAGCAGTACTTC. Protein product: CASSQVYDYAYEQYF.

CDR3 in amino acids: CASSQTTGTEAFF. Written as DNA, the CDR3 is TGTGCCAGCAGCCAAACCACGGGCACTGAAGCTTTCTTT. The rearrangement uses TRBV16 and TRBJ1-1, with no clear D. CDR1 is KGHSY and CDR2 is FQNENV in the germline V gene. This CDR3 contains 13 residues. V lost 2 bases to trimming and J lost 4 bases, with 8 bases between them.

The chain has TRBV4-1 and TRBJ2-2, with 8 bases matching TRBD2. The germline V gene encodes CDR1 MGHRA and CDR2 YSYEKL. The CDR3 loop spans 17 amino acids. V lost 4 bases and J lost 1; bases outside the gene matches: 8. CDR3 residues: CASSPSGRGRNTGELFF. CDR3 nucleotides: TGCGCCAGCAGCCCCTCCGGGAGGGGGAGGAACACCGGGGAGCTGTTTTTT.

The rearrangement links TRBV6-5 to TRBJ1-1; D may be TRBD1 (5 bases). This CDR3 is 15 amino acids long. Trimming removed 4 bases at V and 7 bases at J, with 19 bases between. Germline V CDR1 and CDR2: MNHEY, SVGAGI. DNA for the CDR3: TGTGCCAGCAGTTCCCTACGCGGGACTAGGAATGAAGCTTTCTTT. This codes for CASSSLRGTRNEAFF.

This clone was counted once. For the CDR3, the DNA is TGTGCCAGCAGCACCCGGACTAGCACAGATACGCAGTATTTT. This codes for CASSTRTSTDTQYF. The rearrangement joins TRBV7-2 to TRBJ2-3, with a possible D match to TRBD2 (5 bases). The ends were cut back, 5 bases at V and 0 bases at J, with 9 bases in the middle. The CDR3 has 14 residues. CDR1 and CDR2 from the germline V gene are SGHTA and FQGNSA.

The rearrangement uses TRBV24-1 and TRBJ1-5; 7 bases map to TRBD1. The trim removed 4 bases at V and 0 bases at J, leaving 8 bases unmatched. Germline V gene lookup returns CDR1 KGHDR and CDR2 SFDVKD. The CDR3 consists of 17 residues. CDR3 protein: CATSDTRTGTSNQPQHF. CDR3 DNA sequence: TGTGCCACCAGTGACACGAGGACAGGTACTAGCAATCAGCCCCAGCATTTT.

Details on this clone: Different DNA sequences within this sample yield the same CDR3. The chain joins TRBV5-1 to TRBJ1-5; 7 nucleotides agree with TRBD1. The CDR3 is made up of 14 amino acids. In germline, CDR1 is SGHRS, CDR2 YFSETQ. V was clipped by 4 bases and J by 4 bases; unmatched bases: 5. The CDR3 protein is CASSPGQENQPQHF. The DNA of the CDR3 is TGCGCCAGCAGCCCCGGACAGGAGAATCAGCCCCAGCATTTT.

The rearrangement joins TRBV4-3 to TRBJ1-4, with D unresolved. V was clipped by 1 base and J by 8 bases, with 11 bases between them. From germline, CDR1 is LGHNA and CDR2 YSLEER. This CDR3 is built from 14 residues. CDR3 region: CASSQAGLREKLFF. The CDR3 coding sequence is TGCGCCAGCAGCCAAGCGGGGTTACGAGAAAAACTGTTTTTT.

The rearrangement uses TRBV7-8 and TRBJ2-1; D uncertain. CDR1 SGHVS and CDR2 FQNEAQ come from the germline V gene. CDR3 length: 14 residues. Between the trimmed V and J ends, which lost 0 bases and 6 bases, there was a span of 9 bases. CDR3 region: CASSLARRLNEQFF. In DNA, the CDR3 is TGTGCCAGCAGCTTAGCTCGGCGACTCAATGAGCAGTTCTTC.

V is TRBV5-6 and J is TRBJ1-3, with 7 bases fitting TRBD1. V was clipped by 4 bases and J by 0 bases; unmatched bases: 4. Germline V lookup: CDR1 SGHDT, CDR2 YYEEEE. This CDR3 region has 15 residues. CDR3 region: CASSPGQSSGNTIYF. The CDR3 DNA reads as TGTGCCAGCAGCCCGGGACAGAGCTCTGGAAACACCATATATTTT.

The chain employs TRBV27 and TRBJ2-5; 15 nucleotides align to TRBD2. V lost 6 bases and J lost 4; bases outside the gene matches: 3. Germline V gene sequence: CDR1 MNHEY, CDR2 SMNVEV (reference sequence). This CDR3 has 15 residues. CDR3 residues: CASRPGLAGGETQYF. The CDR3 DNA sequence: TGTGCCAGCAGACCGGGACTAGCGGGAGGAGAGACCCAGTACTTC.

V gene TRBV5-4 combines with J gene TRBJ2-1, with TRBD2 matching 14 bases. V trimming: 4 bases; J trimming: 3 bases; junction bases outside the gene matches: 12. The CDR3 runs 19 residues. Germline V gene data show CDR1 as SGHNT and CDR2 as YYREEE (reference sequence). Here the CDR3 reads CASSGWGLAGEGGYNEQFF. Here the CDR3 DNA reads TGTGCCAGCAGCGGGTGGGGACTAGCGGGAGAGGGTGGCTACAATGAGCAGTTCTTC.

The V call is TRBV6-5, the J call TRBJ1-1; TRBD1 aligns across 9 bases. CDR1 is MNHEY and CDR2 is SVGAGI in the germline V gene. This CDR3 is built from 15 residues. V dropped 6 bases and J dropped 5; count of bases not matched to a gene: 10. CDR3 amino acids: CASRDAQGALTEAFF. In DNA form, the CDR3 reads TGTGCCAGCAGGGACGCACAGGGGGCGCTGACTGAAGCTTTCTTT.

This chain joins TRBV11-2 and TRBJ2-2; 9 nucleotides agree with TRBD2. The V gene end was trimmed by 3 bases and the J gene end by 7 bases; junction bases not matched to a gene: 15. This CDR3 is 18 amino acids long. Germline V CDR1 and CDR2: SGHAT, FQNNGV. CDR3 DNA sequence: TGTGCCAGCAGCTTGACCGCGGGACTAGCCGCGCGTGGCGGGGAGCTGTTTTTT. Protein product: CASSLTAGLAARGGELFF. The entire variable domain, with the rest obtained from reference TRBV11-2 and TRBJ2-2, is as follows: EAGVAQSPRYKIIEKRQSVAFWCNPISGHATLYWYQQILGQGPKLLIQFQNNGVVDDSQLPKDRFSAERLKGVDSTLKIQPAKLEDSAVYLCASSLTAGLAARGGELFFGEGSRLTVL.

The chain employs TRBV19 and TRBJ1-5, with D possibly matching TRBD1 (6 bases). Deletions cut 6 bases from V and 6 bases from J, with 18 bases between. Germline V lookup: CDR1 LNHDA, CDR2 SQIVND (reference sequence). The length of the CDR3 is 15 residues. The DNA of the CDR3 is TGTGCCAGTAGCTTACAGGGTAGTGAGGGTCAGCCCCAGCATTTT. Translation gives CASSLQGSEGQPQHF.

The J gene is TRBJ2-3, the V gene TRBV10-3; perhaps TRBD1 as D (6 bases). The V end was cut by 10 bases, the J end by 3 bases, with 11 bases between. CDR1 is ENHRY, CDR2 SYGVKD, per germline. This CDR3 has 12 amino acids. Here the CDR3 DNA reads TGTGCCACGGGCAGGGGAACAGATACGCAGTATTTT. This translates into CATGRGTDTQYF.

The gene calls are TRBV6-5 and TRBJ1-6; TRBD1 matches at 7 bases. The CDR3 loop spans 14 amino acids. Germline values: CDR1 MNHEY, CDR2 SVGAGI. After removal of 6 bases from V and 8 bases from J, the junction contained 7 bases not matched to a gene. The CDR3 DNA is TGTGCCAGCAGGGGGGGACAGAATTATTCACCCCTCCACTTT. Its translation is CASRGGQNYSPLHF.

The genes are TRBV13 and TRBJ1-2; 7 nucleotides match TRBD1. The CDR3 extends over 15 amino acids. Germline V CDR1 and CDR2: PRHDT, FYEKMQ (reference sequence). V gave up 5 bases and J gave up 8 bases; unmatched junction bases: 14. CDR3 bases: TGTGCCAGCAGCCAGCGTGAGACAGGGCAAAGGGGCTACACCTTC. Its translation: CASSQRETGQRGYTF.

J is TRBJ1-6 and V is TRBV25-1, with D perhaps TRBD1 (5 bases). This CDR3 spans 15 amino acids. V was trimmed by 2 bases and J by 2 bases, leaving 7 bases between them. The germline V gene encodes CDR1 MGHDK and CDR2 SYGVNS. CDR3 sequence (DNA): TGTGCCAGCAGTGAACAGGGCGCCTATAATTCACCCCTCCACTTT. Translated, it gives CASSEQGAYNSPLHF.

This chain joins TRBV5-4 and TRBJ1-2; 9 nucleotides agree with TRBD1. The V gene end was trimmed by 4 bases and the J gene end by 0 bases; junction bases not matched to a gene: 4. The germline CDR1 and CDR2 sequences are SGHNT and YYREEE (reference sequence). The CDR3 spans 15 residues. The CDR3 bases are TGTGCCAGCAGCCGGGACAGGGTGCCTAACTATGGCTACACCTTC. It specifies CASSRDRVPNYGYTF.

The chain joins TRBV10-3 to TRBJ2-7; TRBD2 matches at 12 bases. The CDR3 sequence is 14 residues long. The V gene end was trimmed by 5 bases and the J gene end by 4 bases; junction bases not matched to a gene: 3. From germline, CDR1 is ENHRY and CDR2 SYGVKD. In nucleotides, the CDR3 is TGTGCCATCAGTACGACTAGCGGGAGTTACGAGCAGTACTTC. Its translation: CAISTTSGSYEQYF.

The CDR3 DNA follows: TGCAGCGTTGGGGGAGCTAACTATGGCTACACCTTC. Translated: CSVGGANYGYTF. The J gene is TRBJ1-2, the V gene TRBV29-1; D is ambiguous. Looked up from germline, CDR1 is SQVTM and CDR2 is ANQGSEA. Trimming pared 4 bases from V and 0 bases from J, leaving 6 bases between. CDR3 size: 12 residues.

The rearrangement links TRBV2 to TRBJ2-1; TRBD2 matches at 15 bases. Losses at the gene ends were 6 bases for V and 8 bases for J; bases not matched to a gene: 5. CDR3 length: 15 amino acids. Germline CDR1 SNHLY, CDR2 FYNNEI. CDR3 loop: CASRPGLAGGYEQFF. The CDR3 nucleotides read TGTGCCAGCAGGCCGGGACTAGCGGGAGGCTATGAGCAGTTCTTC.